Listed below are T cell receptor beta chains from one sample, sequenced in a study of technical replicates of blood from a handful of donors. Repertoires were generated with immunoSEQ multiplex PCR, while TCRdb's copy carries only in-frame clones and drops some. The repertoire holds about 79,000 clones, with more than 85% as singletons. The sample consisted of T cells isolated from PBMCs. Every receptor here comes from a human donor in good health. Some clones in this sample may be carry-over from other donors' samples. Both conserved end residues are part of each CDR3.

TRBJ1-2,TRBV25-1,CASSEFGDRGLISYGYTF
TRBJ1-4,TRBV29-1,CSGQGAHEKLFF
TRBJ1-1,TRBV5-1,CASSLEAGSNTEAFF
TRBJ1-3,TRBV6-1,CASRATGRGNTIYF
TRBJ2-3,TRBV7-2,CASSQRKGGTDTQYF
TRBJ2-2,TRBV5-8,CASSMKVRTVTGELFF
TRBJ2-7,TRBV19,CASGQVAYEQYF
TRBJ2-1,TRBV5-4,CASYLAGVSSYNEQFF
TRBJ2-1,TRBV7-2,CASSLYTAGGNEQFF
TRBJ1-2,TRBV5-1,CASSFWAGYGYTF
TRBJ2-1,TRBV11-2,CASSLGLVDNEQFF
TRBJ2-1,TRBV9,CASSAQTSGAYNEQFF
TRBJ2-5,TRBV20-1,CSAGAWETQYF
TRBJ2-5,TRBV9,CASSVGGRDQETQYF
TRBJ2-7,TRBV5-1,CASSVDLYEQYF
TRBJ2-7,TRBV6-5,CASSYSSFTDEQYF
TRBJ1-2,TRBV18,CASSPPGQGNGYTF
TRBJ2-7,TRBV7-9,CASSLDSSSYEQYF
TRBJ2-7,TRBV2,CASSESVFSYEQYF
TRBJ2-3,TRBV5-1,CASSLGLALGTDTQYF
TRBJ2-7,TRBV18,CASSLRQGAAYEQYF
TRBJ1-1,TRBV7-6,CASSLQGPTEAFF
TRBJ1-1,TRBV28,CASTFLQEDTEAFF
TRBJ1-1,TRBV27,CTSSPSLGDSNTEAFF
TRBJ1-1,TRBV11-2,CASSFPGTGSNTEAFF
TRBJ2-5,TRBV19,CASSIQPQGPETQYF
TRBJ2-1,TRBV30,CAWSSLAGGRQFF
TRBJ2-1,TRBV7-3,CASSKTYGGHSYNEQFF
TRBJ1-5,TRBV28,CASSATGNSNQPQHF
TRBJ2-5,TRBV6-5,CASSLSGHLETQYF
TRBJ2-1,TRBV18,CASSNGLMNEQFF
TRBJ2-1,TRBV7-9,CASSRQYNEQFF
TRBJ2-3,TRBV7-2,CASSPYGTQSTDTQYF
TRBJ1-2,TRBV29-1,CSVGIEGYTF
TRBJ1-4,TRBV28,CASSFPLGKRISTNEKLFF
TRBJ1-6,TRBV27,CASSFTGFYSPLHF
TRBJ1-2,TRBV19,CASSITRAHYGYTF